This TCR beta chain was recorded in a study of T cell responses to AZD1222 COVID-19 vaccine. On this clone: Its antigen is unknown.

Assay: immunoSEQ multiplex PCR; the TCRdb copy retains only in-frame clones and omits some. The sample lists over 85,000 clones, over 85% occurring once. The CDR3 sequence is 17 residues long. The germline gives CDR1 MNHNS, CDR2 SASEGT. V was clipped by 1 base and J by 5 bases, with 17 bases between them. Study-level findings and limits: Recipients of AZD1222 seropositive at baseline numbered only 5 or 6.

The source of this sequence is an adult who received the AZD1222 COVID-19 vaccine. The V and J genes are TRBV6-1 and TRBJ2-2; no clear D gene. The source was peripheral blood, collected 28 days after the second AZD1222 dose. The chain's CDR3 is CASSEGIVGSITGELFF. The CDR3 DNA reads as TGTGCCAGCAGTGAAGGTATCGTCGGGTCAATTACCGGGGAGCTGTTTTTT.